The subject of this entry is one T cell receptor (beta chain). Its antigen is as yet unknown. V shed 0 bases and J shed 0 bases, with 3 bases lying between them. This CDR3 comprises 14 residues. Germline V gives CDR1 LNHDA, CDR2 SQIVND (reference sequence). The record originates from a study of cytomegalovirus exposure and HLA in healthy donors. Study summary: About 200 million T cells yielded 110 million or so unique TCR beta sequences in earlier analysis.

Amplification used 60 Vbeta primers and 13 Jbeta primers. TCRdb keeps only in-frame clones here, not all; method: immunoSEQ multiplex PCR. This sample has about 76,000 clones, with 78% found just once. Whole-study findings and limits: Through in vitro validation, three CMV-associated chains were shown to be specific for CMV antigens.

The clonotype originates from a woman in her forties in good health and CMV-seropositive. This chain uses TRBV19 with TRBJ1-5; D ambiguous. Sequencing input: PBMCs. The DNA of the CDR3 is TGTGCCAGTAGTATAGACAGTAGCAATCAGCCCCAGCATTTT. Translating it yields CASSIDSSNQPQHF. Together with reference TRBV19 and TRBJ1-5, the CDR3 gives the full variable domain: DGGITQSPKYLFRKEGQNVTLSCEQNLNHDAMYWYRQDPGQGLRLIYYSQIVNDFQKGDIAEGYSVSREKKESFPLTVTSAQKNPTAFYLCASSIDSSNQPQHFGDGTRLSIL.